Below, 23 T cell receptor beta chains from the same sample are listed, as sequenced in a study of cytomegalovirus exposure and HLA in healthy donors. Clones were sequenced by immunoSEQ multiplex PCR, and TCRdb holds only the in-frame ones, with some missing. The sample includes about 190,000 clones, about 82% seen only once; the top ten take roughly 1.5%. Sequencing was performed on PBMCs. Receptors were obtained from a woman aged 18-30 years in good health and CMV-seronegative.

The chain uses TRBV18 and TRBJ1-1, with TRBD1 matching 8 bases. Germline V lookup: CDR1 KGHSH, CDR2 LQKENI. J lost 7 bases, V lost 1 base, and 2 bases had no gene match. CDR3 length equals 13 residues. CDR3 residues: CASSPQTGVEAFF. The DNA of the CDR3 is TGTGCCAGCTCACCACAGACAGGGGTTGAAGCTTTCTTT. Complete variable domain (other parts from reference TRBV18 and TRBJ1-1): NAGVMQNPRHLVRRRGQEARLRCSPMKGHSHVYWYRQLPEEGLKFMVYLQKENIIDESGMPKERFSAEFPKEGPSILRIQQVVRGDSAAYFCASSPQTGVEAFFGQGTRLTVV.

This sequence joins TRBV4-1 and TRBJ1-4; D may be TRBD1 (5 bases). V lost 1 base, J lost 0 bases, and 9 bases lay in between. This CDR3 has 16 residues. Germline values: CDR1 MGHRA, CDR2 YSYEKL. The CDR3 sequence: CASSQGQRATNEKLFF. Written as DNA, the CDR3 is TGCGCCAGCAGCCAAGGACAGCGAGCAACTAATGAAAAACTGTTTTTT.

The chain has TRBV27 and TRBJ2-7, with D possibly TRBD2 on 6 matching bases. V lost 3 bases, J lost 4 bases, and 19 bases lay in between. Germline V gene lookup returns CDR1 MNHEY and CDR2 SMNVEV (reference sequence). This CDR3 has 16 residues. CDR3: CASSFLRREKDYEQYF. Here the CDR3 DNA reads TGTGCCAGCAGTTTCCTCCGGCGGGAAAAGGATTACGAGCAGTACTTC.

V gene TRBV14 combines with J gene TRBJ2-1; TRBD1 matches at 8 bases. Germline CDR1 SGHDN, CDR2 FVKESK. The CDR3 is 16 amino acids. V shed 3 bases and J 3 bases; nucleotides not matched to a gene: 7. The CDR3, as DNA: TGTGCCAGCAGCCAGGAGGGCAGGGGGCACTACAATGAGCAGTTCTTC. It yields the protein CASSQEGRGHYNEQFF.

The chain has TRBV6-5 and TRBJ1-2, with 7 bases lining up with TRBD1. Per the germline V gene, CDR1 is MNHEY and CDR2 is SVGAGI. The CDR3 contains 14 residues. V shed 6 bases and J 4 bases; nucleotides not matched to a gene: 8. CDR3 sequence reads: CASRRQGNLYGYTF. The CDR3 DNA reads TGTGCCAGCAGAAGACAGGGTAACCTCTATGGCTACACCTTC.

The chain uses TRBV19 and TRBJ2-7; 9 positions agree with TRBD1. This CDR3 is built from 15 residues. V lost 3 bases and J lost 2; bases outside the gene matches: 5. The germline gives CDR1 LNHDA, CDR2 SQIVND (reference sequence). In nucleotides, the CDR3 is TGTGCCAGTAGTATGGGACAGGGTGGGACCTACGAGCAGTACTTC. It is translated as CASSMGQGGTYEQYF.

The V gene is TRBV5-4, the J gene TRBJ1-2; D uncertain. V lost 0 bases and J lost 1, with 10 bases in between. CDR3 length: 15 residues. CDR1 is SGHNT, CDR2 YYREEE, per germline (reference sequence). Here the CDR3 reads CASSLGLAVNYGYTF. As DNA, the CDR3 is TGTGCCAGCAGCTTGGGGCTTGCAGTTAACTATGGCTACACCTTC.

The gene calls are TRBV5-1 and TRBJ2-5; D remains unclear. The CDR3 is 13 amino acids. V was clipped by 0 bases and J by 4 bases, with 7 bases between them. From germline, CDR1 is SGHRS and CDR2 YFSETQ. CDR3 loop: CASSLGSIETQYF. DNA of the CDR3: TGCGCCAGCAGCTTGGGTAGCATAGAGACCCAGTACTTC.

The genes are TRBV6-1 and TRBJ2-1; 8 bases map to TRBD1. With V trimmed by 8 bases and J by 8 bases, 8 bases remained unmatched. Germline V CDR1 and CDR2: MNHNS, SASEGT. The CDR3 consists of 13 residues. CDR3 bases: TGTGCCAGCCGGACAGGGTTAGTCTATGAGCAGTTCTTC. It codes for CASRTGLVYEQFF.

The V gene is TRBV9, the J gene TRBJ1-4; D ambiguous. In germline, CDR1 is SGDLS, CDR2 YYNGEE. Trimming cost V 4 bases and J 5 bases, with 15 bases left between them. This CDR3 has 15 residues. The CDR3 nucleotides are TGTGCCAGCAGCCTACCCGACGGGAGGAATGAAAAACTGTTTTTT. Translated, it gives CASSLPDGRNEKLFF.

This clone was picked up a small number of times. This chain uses TRBV5-1 with TRBJ2-5, with D perhaps matching TRBD2 (5 bases). Germline V gene sequence: CDR1 SGHRS, CDR2 YFSETQ. This CDR3 has 13 amino acids. Trimming removed 4 bases from V and 5 bases from J, with 12 bases in between. CDR3 nucleotides: TGCGCCAGCAGCCCCAGGACGGGGGAGACCCAGTACTTC. As protein: CASSPRTGETQYF.

V usage is TRBV4-1 and J usage is TRBJ2-2; tentatively, D is TRBD1 (7 bases). Trimming stripped 2 bases from V and 2 bases from J, with 15 bases between. The CDR3 consists of 17 residues. Germline V gene sequence: CDR1 MGHRA, CDR2 YSYEKL. The CDR3 region has the DNA TGCGCCAGCAGCCAAATTCAGGGGGGAGGTAACACCGGGGAGCTGTTTTTT. This translates into CASSQIQGGGNTGELFF.

This chain connects TRBV21-1 to TRBJ2-3; the D call in the table, TRBD2, was not verified against the DNA. TRBV21-1 constitutes a pseudogene. CDR3 size: 17 residues. The CDR3 region is CASSKKTSGRAADTQYF. The CDR3 region has the DNA TGTGCCAGCAGCAAGAAGACTAGCGGGAGGGCCGCAGATACGCAGTATTTT.

The rearrangement links TRBV5-6 to TRBJ2-3; D perhaps matches TRBD2 (6 bases). V dropped 0 bases and J dropped 2 bases, with 10 bases sitting between them. This CDR3 contains 15 residues. Germline lookup yields CDR1 SGHDT and CDR2 YYEEEE. The CDR3 bases are TGTGCCAGCAGCTTGGTAGGACTATACACAGATACGCAGTATTTT. Its translation is CASSLVGLYTDTQYF.

V and J are TRBV19 and TRBJ2-1; weak D call: TRBD1 (5 bases). CDR1 is LNHDA and CDR2 is SQIVND in the germline V gene (reference sequence). The V gene lost 0 bases and the J gene lost 1 base, with 13 bases spanning the gap. CDR3 length equals 17 residues. Written as DNA, the CDR3 is TGTGCCAGTAGTATAGACTTCAGGCAGGGATCCTACAATGAGCAGTTCTTC. Residues: CASSIDFRQGSYNEQFF.

This clone was recorded at least ten times. The chain has TRBV6-4 and TRBJ2-3; 9 bases align to TRBD2. The junction had 4 bases not matched to a gene; V was cut back by 3 bases and J by 0 bases. The CDR3 is 16 amino acids. Per germline, CDR1 MRHNA and CDR2 SNTAGT. The CDR3 DNA sequence: TGTGCCAGCAGTGAGAGGGCGGGAGGGAGCACAGATACGCAGTATTTT. It is translated as CASSERAGGSTDTQYF.

The rearrangement links TRBV6-4 to TRBJ2-2; 8 bases fit TRBD2. Germline V CDR1 and CDR2: MRHNA, SNTAGT. Trimming removed 4 bases from V and 1 base from J; junction bases left unmatched: 2. The CDR3 extends over 15 amino acids. In DNA form, the CDR3 reads TGTGCCAGCAGTGTCCTAGCGGGGAACACCGGGGAGCTGTTTTTT. Translated: CASSVLAGNTGELFF.

The J gene is TRBJ1-1, the V gene TRBV9; weak D call: TRBD1 (5 bases). The CDR3 totals 14 residues. Germline values: CDR1 SGDLS, CDR2 YYNGEE. Trimming stripped 4 bases from V and 1 base from J, with 11 bases between. For the CDR3, the DNA is TGTGCCAGCAGCATTGGACACGCGAACACTGAAGCTTTCTTT. This sequence encodes CASSIGHANTEAFF.

The rearrangement links TRBV7-9 to TRBJ1-5, with D possibly TRBD1 on 5 matching bases. This CDR3 has 12 amino acids. Germline loops: CDR1 SEHNR, CDR2 FQNEAQ (reference sequence). V was cut by 5 bases and J by 6 bases, with 8 bases left in between. CDR3 DNA sequence: TGTGCCAGCAGCGTGGGGGGTCAGCCCCAGCATTTT. This encodes CASSVGGQPQHF.

As for this clone: Other DNA sequences from this sample encode an identical CDR3 as well. This chain joins TRBV9 and TRBJ2-2; D call uncertain. The ends were cut back, 2 bases at V and 4 bases at J, with 6 bases in the middle. The CDR3 sequence is 13 residues long. Germline V CDR1 and CDR2: SGDLS, YYNGEE. The CDR3 coding sequence is TGTGCCAGCAGCGTGGCCAGCACCGGGGAGCTGTTTTTT. Encoded protein: CASSVASTGELFF.

The chain's CDR3 is CASGLSPFGQGNGEQYF. CDR3 coding DNA: TGTGCTAGTGGTTTGAGTCCCTTTGGGCAGGGGAATGGCGAGCAGTACTTC. The rearrangement links TRBV12-5 to TRBJ2-7, with a weak D call TRBD1 (6 bases). Germline CDR1 and CDR2: LGHNT and FRNRAP. Trimming shortened V by 2 bases and J by 6 bases, and 23 bases separated the two germline ends. CDR3 length equals 17 residues. The full variable domain, completed using reference TRBV12-5 and TRBJ2-7, is DARVTQTPRHKVTEMGQEVTMRCQPILGHNTVFWYRQTMMQGLELLAYFRNRAPLDDSGMPKDRFSAEMPDATLATLKIQPSEPRDSAVYFCASGLSPFGQGNGEQYFGPGTRLTVT.

The chain joins TRBV13 to TRBJ2-1, with unresolved D. V was shortened by 1 base and J by 7 bases, with 8 bases between the two germline ends. This CDR3 is 13 amino acids long. Germline V gene sequence: CDR1 PRHDT, CDR2 FYEKMQ (reference sequence). CDR3 coding DNA: TGTGCCAGCAGCTTAGTCAGTCCAAATGAGCAGTTCTTC. This codes for CASSLVSPNEQFF.

The chain couples TRBV19 to TRBJ2-5; 9 bases are a match to TRBD2. CDR1 and CDR2 from the germline V gene are LNHDA and SQIVND (reference sequence). The V gene end was trimmed by 4 bases and the J gene end by 0 bases; junction bases not matched to a gene: 6. The CDR3 consists of 16 residues. The CDR3 protein is CASSTASGAYQETQYF. The CDR3, as DNA: TGTGCCAGTAGTACCGCTAGCGGGGCGTACCAAGAGACCCAGTACTTC.